The TCR beta chain described here comes from a study of shared clonotypes between healthy human individuals. Study at large: Sampling drew on donors who were a couple of women and a few men aged 18 to 49.

Germline loops: CDR1 SNHLY, CDR2 FYNNEI. CDR3 length: 14 amino acids. The junction had 6 bases not matched to a gene; V was cut back by 7 bases and J by 3 bases. Genomic DNA belonging to each subset was distributed in equal measure over several immunoSEQ plates. The authors' processing: Filtering differed since immunoSEQ provided only junctions, with no quality scores. Here immunoSEQ multiplex PCR was the method, and the copy in TCRdb shows in-frame clones only, minus some. V and J calls and clone size follow that table, whereas D and trimming were derived from the DNA. The sample includes about half a million clones, about 72% of them seen just once.

Sequenced input: PBMCs. The sequence was collected from a woman between 40 and 55 years old in good health. Some clones in this sample may be carry-over from other donors' samples. The chain uses TRBV2 and TRBJ1-5; 7 bases are a match to TRBD1. Written as DNA, the CDR3 is TGTGCCAGCAAGGAGGGACAGTACAATCAGCCCCAGCATTTT. Protein sequence: CASKEGQYNQPQHF.